The sample holds a few counts of the clone carrying this T cell receptor (beta chain). Its target is not known. Sequencing was at survey level. TCRdb's copy holds only in-frame clones and misses some; the assay was immunoSEQ multiplex PCR. This sample yields tens of thousands of clones, of which approximately 72% are seen a single time; approximately 0.5% belongs to the top ten. Controls came from buffy coats of healthy blood donors. The sample belongs to a study of STAT5B mutations in CD4+ large granular lymphocyte leukemia. General study points: Main leukemic clonotypes were patient-specific, but roughly 23% appeared at low frequency elsewhere.

The sequence was obtained from a human donor in good health. Specimen: CD4+ T cells from blood buffy coats.

DNA of the CDR3: TGCGCCAGCACAGCCTCCTTCACCGGGGAGCTGTTTTTT. It encodes CASTASFTGELFF. The chain links TRBV10-2 to TRBJ2-2; D remains ambiguous. The germline V gene has CDR1 WSHSY and CDR2 SAAADI. This CDR3 has 13 amino acids. V shed 7 bases and J shed 4 bases, with 10 bases lying between them.